What follows is one T cell receptor beta chain and its context. Its specificity is unknown. The sample originates from a study of shared clonotypes between healthy human individuals. General study findings and limits: Rarefaction analysis demonstrated incomplete sorted-subset sequencing notwithstanding large depth. Among a handful of donors, roughly 5% of naive CD4 clonotypes were found in common.

CD45RO-negative CD8 cells positively selected for CCR7 made up the naive population, which excluded terminally differentiated effector memory CD45RA+ cells. Original processing notes: Junction-only sequences without quality scores came from ImmunoSEQ, so filtering differed. Assay used: immunoSEQ multiplex PCR; TCRdb lists only in-frame clones, some missing. Clonal size and the V and J genes are those of that table, whereas D and trimming came from the DNA. This table holds approximately 1.9 million clones, 80% to 95% found once. The sequenced sample was naive CD8+ T cells from PBMCs. The clonotype originates from a man aged 18 to 30 in good health. Some clones in this sample may be carry-over from other donors' samples.

CDR3: CASRPWRDNSYNEQFF. In nucleotides, the CDR3 is TGTGCCAGCAGGCCCTGGCGGGACAACTCCTACAATGAGCAGTTCTTC. This rearrangement joins TRBV27 to TRBJ2-1; D could derive from TRBD1 or TRBD2 (6 bases each). The CDR3 runs 16 residues. CDR1 MNHEY and CDR2 SMNVEV come from the germline V gene (reference sequence). Trimming removed 6 bases from V and 0 bases from J, with 15 bases in between.